The table lists the clone carrying this T cell receptor beta chain with a count of one. This sample is drawn from a study of blood T cell repertoires in COVID-19. Sequencing used immunoSEQ multiplex PCR; TCRdb keeps in-frame clones, though not all of them. The data show some 200,000 clones, about 91% seen once. The CDR3 contains 13 residues. CDR1 is KGHDR and CDR2 is SFDVKD in the germline V gene. V dropped 4 bases and J dropped 14; count of bases not matched to a gene: 9. This TCR was sampled from a man aged 30-40 years with acute or convalescent COVID-19. The rearrangement joins TRBV24-1 to TRBJ2-3; 9 nucleotides match TRBD2. Material for sequencing was peripheral blood. The chain's CDR3 is CATSDRIAGVRYF. The CDR3 DNA follows: TGTGCCACCAGTGACCGCATAGCGGGAGTCCGGTATTTT.